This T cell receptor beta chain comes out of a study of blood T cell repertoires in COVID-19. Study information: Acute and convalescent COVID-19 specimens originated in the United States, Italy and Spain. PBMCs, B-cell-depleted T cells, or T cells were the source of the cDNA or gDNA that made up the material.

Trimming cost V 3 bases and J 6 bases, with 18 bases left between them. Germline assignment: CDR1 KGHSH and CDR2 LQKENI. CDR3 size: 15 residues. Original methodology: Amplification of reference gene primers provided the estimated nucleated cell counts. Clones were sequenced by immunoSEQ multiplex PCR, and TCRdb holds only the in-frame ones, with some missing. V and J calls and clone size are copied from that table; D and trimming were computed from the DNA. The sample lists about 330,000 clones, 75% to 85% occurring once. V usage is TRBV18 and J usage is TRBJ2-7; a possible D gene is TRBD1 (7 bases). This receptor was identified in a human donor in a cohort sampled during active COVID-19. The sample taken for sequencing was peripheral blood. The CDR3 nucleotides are TGTGCCAGCTCACCGTACTACAGGGGAGGCACCGAGCAGTACTTC. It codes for CASSPYYRGGTEQYF.